The rows below give T cell receptor beta chains drawn from one sample of a study of T cell responses to AZD1222 COVID-19 vaccine. Sequencing used immunoSEQ multiplex PCR; TCRdb keeps in-frame clones, though not all of them. The data contain more than 85,000 clones, approximately 90% of them singletons. The specimen comprised peripheral blood, sampled on day 0 of AZD1222 vaccination. The receptor set was obtained from an adult in good health. The CDR3 runs from the conserved cysteine through the conserved F or W. A D gene is named only where the DNA matches it firmly. Clone size is given for some rows only: seen once, a few or many times, or a class if the clone is expanded.

V gene	D gene	clone size	J gene	CDR3 protein
TRBV7-9	NA	NA	TRBJ2-7	CASSPRHYEQYF
TRBV6-6	NA	once	TRBJ2-5	CASSYTRERETQYF
TRBV7-9	TRBD1	NA	TRBJ1-1	CASSLAGQGNTEAFF
TRBV3-1/TRBV3-2	NA	once	TRBJ2-1	CASSARYRNEQFF
TRBV7-9	NA	NA	TRBJ1-1	CASSLGVGGTEAFF
TRBV19	NA	NA	TRBJ1-1	CASSILLRRAGYTEAFF
TRBV7-2	NA	NA	TRBJ1-6	CASSPAGGRSPLHF
TRBV6-5	NA	NA	TRBJ2-7	CASRRGGSAHYEQYF
TRBV19	NA	NA	TRBJ2-3	CASSREGGSDTQYF
TRBV30	TRBD1	NA	TRBJ2-2	CAWSRTGNTGELFF
TRBV3-1/TRBV3-2	TRBD2	NA	TRBJ2-7	CASSQDSGGANYEQYF
TRBV7-6	NA	few	TRBJ1-1	CASSLAGPRSPEAFF
TRBV15	NA	NA	TRBJ2-7	CATSFIGTGEQYF
TRBV24-1	TRBD1	few	TRBJ1-2	CATSEGTGGVDGYTF
TRBV5-5	NA	NA	TRBJ1-5	CASSLGPSSNQPQHF
TRBV10-3	NA	once	TRBJ1-1	CAISEGQRNTEAFF
TRBV10-3	NA	NA	TRBJ1-4	CAISAADEKLFF
TRBV5-6	TRBD2	NA	TRBJ2-7	CASSPRPSGGEQYF
TRBV4-2	NA	few	TRBJ1-5	CASSGTDHGPQHF
TRBV6-6	NA	NA	TRBJ1-1	CASSYSLGGENTEAFF
TRBV5-5	NA	NA	TRBJ1-3	CASSLWGSSSGNTIYF
TRBV10-3	NA	few	TRBJ1-2	CAISDEGDYGYTF
TRBV29-1	TRBD1	NA	TRBJ1-2	CSVEVTGQGGYTF
TRBV7-8	NA	NA	TRBJ1-1	CASSWGLQAFF
TRBV7-9	NA	NA	TRBJ1-4	CASSFRGMGGGEKLFF
TRBV19	NA	NA	TRBJ1-2	CASRETATYGYTF
TRBV3-1/TRBV3-2	NA	NA	TRBJ2-7	CASSHQSTAYEQYF
TRBV5-1	NA	NA	TRBJ1-4	CASSLTSTNEKLFF
TRBV29-1	NA	NA	TRBJ2-7	CSVVPGPNYEQYF
TRBV7-9	NA	NA	TRBJ2-3	CASEGITDTQYF
TRBV4-2	TRBD1	NA	TRBJ1-5	CASSPDRQGRQPQHF
TRBV19	NA	NA	TRBJ1-2	CASTTGVGANYGYTF
TRBV29-1	NA	NA	TRBJ1-1	CSVEKAMNTEAFF
TRBV4-2	TRBD1	NA	TRBJ1-6	CASSQSLTGNSPLHF
TRBV18	NA	NA	TRBJ1-6	CASSQDTGESPLHF
TRBV19	TRBD1	NA	TRBJ2-1	CASRRQGNNEQFF
TRBV3-1/TRBV3-2	NA	NA	TRBJ2-4	CASSQGVKAKNIQYF
TRBV10-2	NA	NA	TRBJ1-1	CASSDRVMNTEAFF
TRBV6-1	TRBD2	once	TRBJ2-3	CASSEGLAGSDTQYF
TRBV10-1	TRBD1	NA	TRBJ2-3	CASRDRETDTQYF